A single sample gave rise to the 25 T cell receptor beta chains below, sequenced in a study of CXCR3-negative and CXCR3-positive naive CD8 T cells. Carrying UMI labels, the TRB cDNA libraries were prepared through 5' RACE. TCRdb reprocessed the 5' RACE reads and reports one entry per CDR3 protein, with no DNA. Here the sample table reports 150,000 or so distinct CDR3 sequences. Material for sequencing was naive CXCR3- CD8+ T cells from blood. Noted subset: CD45RO-CCR7+CD27+CD95- naive CD8+ T cells lacking CXCR3 (TNR3-). These receptors all come from a human donor in good health. Some clones in this sample may be carry-over from other donors' samples.

The gene calls are TRBV6-5 and TRBJ2-1; absent DNA, TCRdb's TRBD1 call cannot be checked. Germline CDR1 MNHEY, CDR2 SVGAGI. CDR3 length: 15 residues. The CDR3: CASKQALSSYNEQFF.

The chain joins TRBV4-1 to TRBJ2-5; TCRdb lists TRBD2, though no DNA is available to test this call. Looked up from germline, CDR1 is MGHRA and CDR2 is YSYEKL. The CDR3 is made up of 19 amino acids. Here the CDR3 reads CASSQDSVLAGEGQETQYF.

The V call is TRBV29-1, the J call TRBJ2-3; TCRdb's assignment of TRBD1 cannot be checked, as there is no DNA. CDR1 SQVTM and CDR2 ANQGSEA come from the germline V gene. This CDR3 region has 11 residues. The CDR3 reads CSVQDTDTQYF.

The genes are TRBV19 and TRBJ1-5; the D gene TCRdb calls, TRBD1, cannot be checked with no DNA. The V gene's germline CDR1 is LNHDA and CDR2 SQIVND (reference sequence). The CDR3 has 16 residues. The CDR3 reads CASTPAWGAHNQPQHF. The full variable domain, rest sourced from reference TRBV19 and TRBJ1-5, is DGGITQSPKYLFRKEGQNVTLSCEQNLNHDAMYWYRQDPGQGLRLIYYSQIVNDFQKGDIAEGYSVSREKKESFPLTVTSAQKNPTAFYLCASTPAWGAHNQPQHFGDGTRLSIL.

The rearrangement uses TRBV27 and TRBJ2-7. The germline gives CDR1 MNHEY, CDR2 SMNVEV (reference sequence). The CDR3 length is 13 residues. The CDR3 loop reads CASSLTLSYEQYF.

The CDR3 sequence is CASRQRDRGFTDTQYF. J is TRBJ2-3 and V is TRBV12-2; TCRdb names TRBD1, which stays unverified in the absence of DNA. TRBV12-2 is recorded as a pseudogene. The CDR3 loop spans 16 amino acids.

The rearrangement joins TRBV20-1 to TRBJ2-7; TCRdb's D call, TRBD1, is unchecked because there is no DNA. The CDR3 sequence is 15 residues long. Germline CDR1 reads DFQATT; CDR2 reads SNEGSKA (reference sequence). CDR3 protein: CSATADSLRWYEQYF.

The V gene is TRBV29-1, the J gene TRBJ2-5. The CDR3 runs to 12 residues. Germline CDR1 is SQVTM and CDR2 is ANQGSEA. The CDR3 region is CSVEGGEETQYF.

The CDR3 protein is CASHPGGIADTQYF. The chain has TRBV12-3 or TRBV12-4 and TRBJ2-3; TCRdb lists TRBD1, though no DNA is available to test this call. This CDR3 is 14 amino acids long.

V gene TRBV9 combines with J gene TRBJ2-1. Germline V lookup: CDR1 SGDLS, CDR2 YYNGEE. This CDR3 is 16 amino acids long. CDR3 sequence reads: CASSTRHITNYNEQFF.

CDR3 sequence: CASRPAAGQGLGGYTF. This sequence joins TRBV27 and TRBJ1-2; TCRdb designates TRBD1, a call that cannot be tested without DNA. Per germline, CDR1 MNHEY and CDR2 SMNVEV (reference sequence). The CDR3 spans 16 residues.

The genes are TRBV29-1 and TRBJ2-1; TCRdb names TRBD1, which stays unverified in the absence of DNA. From germline, CDR1 is SQVTM and CDR2 ANQGSEA. The CDR3 is 17 residues long. CDR3 protein: CSVGLGLGFGTANEQFF.

The chain combines TRBV20-1 with TRBJ1-2; TCRdb designates TRBD1, a call that cannot be tested without DNA. This CDR3 spans 14 amino acids. The germline CDR1 and CDR2 sequences are DFQATT and SNEGSKA (reference sequence). The CDR3 loop reads CSAQTGPLLNGYTF.

This chain connects TRBV6-5 to TRBJ2-3; the TRBD2 assignment by TCRdb is unverifiable without DNA. Germline assignment: CDR1 MNHEY and CDR2 SVGAGI. This CDR3 contains 17 residues. This CDR3 is CASSYSMDERGSDTQYF.

The chain couples TRBV15 to TRBJ2-5; the D gene TCRdb calls, TRBD1, cannot be checked with no DNA. In germline, CDR1 is LNHNV, CDR2 YYDKDF (reference sequence). This CDR3 spans 14 amino acids. The CDR3 region is CATQGDRPEETQYF.

J is TRBJ1-1 and V is TRBV12-3 or TRBV12-4. The CDR3 contains 13 residues. CDR3 amino acids: CASSPGRNTEAFF.

The genes are TRBV14 and TRBJ2-1. In germline, CDR1 is SGHDN, CDR2 FVKESK. CDR3 length: 11 residues. This CDR3 is CASRDYNEQFF. Filled out from reference TRBV14 and TRBJ2-1, the complete variable domain reads EAGVTQFPSHSVIEKGQTVTLRCDPISGHDNLYWYRRVMGKEIKFLLHFVKESKQDESGMPNNRFLAERTGGTYSTLKVQPAELEDSGVYFCASRDYNEQFFGPGTRLTVL.

The genes are TRBV7-8 and TRBJ2-7; TCRdb outputs TRBD2, but without DNA this stays unchecked. Per germline, CDR1 SGHVS and CDR2 FQNEAQ. The CDR3 has 18 amino acids. The CDR3 here is CASSLTSWGTSGNYEQYF.

This chain uses TRBV29-1 with TRBJ1-1. Germline lookup yields CDR1 SQVTM and CDR2 ANQGSEA. The CDR3 has 15 amino acids. CDR3 protein: CSAKQSHARNTEAFF.

The rearrangement links TRBV29-1 to TRBJ2-1; TCRdb reports TRBD2, a call that lacks DNA to check it against. The length of the CDR3 is 16 residues. CDR1 is SQVTM, CDR2 ANQGSEA, per germline. The CDR3: CSVEGVAGSSYNEQFF.

J is TRBJ2-1 and V is TRBV29-1. Germline CDR1 is SQVTM and CDR2 is ANQGSEA. This CDR3 contains 13 residues. CDR3 residues: CSVLERNYNEQFF.

The V gene is TRBV6-2 or TRBV6-3, the J gene TRBJ2-7. Germline V lookup: CDR1 MNHEY, CDR2 SVGEGT. There are 15 residues in the CDR3. The chain's CDR3 is CASSPAVESSYEQYF.

CDR3 loop: CASSLIQARETQYF. The chain has TRBV7-9 and TRBJ2-5. The CDR3 is 14 residues long. Germline-derived CDR1 and CDR2 are SEHNR and FQNEAQ (reference sequence). The full variable domain, its missing parts supplied by reference TRBV7-9 and TRBJ2-5, is DTGVSQNPRHKITKRGQNVTFRCDPISEHNRLYWYRQTLGQGPEFLTYFQNEAQLEKSRLLSDRFSAERPKGSFSTLEIQRTEQGDSAMYLCASSLIQARETQYFGPGTRLLVL.

V is TRBV7-9 and J is TRBJ2-7; TCRdb lists TRBD1, though no DNA is available to test this call. Germline loops: CDR1 SEHNR, CDR2 FQNEAQ (reference sequence). The length of the CDR3 is 16 residues. CDR3: CASSLPGVDVYGEQYF.

The rearrangement links TRBV28 to TRBJ2-1; TCRdb outputs TRBD1, but without DNA this stays unchecked. The CDR3 has 16 residues. Germline lookup yields CDR1 MDHEN and CDR2 SYDVKM. The CDR3 loop is CASSLTGGPSYNEQFF.